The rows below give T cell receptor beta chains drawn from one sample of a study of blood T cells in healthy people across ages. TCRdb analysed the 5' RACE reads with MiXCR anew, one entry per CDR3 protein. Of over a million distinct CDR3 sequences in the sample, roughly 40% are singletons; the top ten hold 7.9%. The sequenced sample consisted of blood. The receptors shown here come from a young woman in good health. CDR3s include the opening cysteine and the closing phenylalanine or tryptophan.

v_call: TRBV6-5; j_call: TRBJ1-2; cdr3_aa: CASSKGARGYTF
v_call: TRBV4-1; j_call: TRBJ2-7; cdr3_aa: CASSQAYTSYEQYF
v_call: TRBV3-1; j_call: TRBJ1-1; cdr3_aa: CASRLQGGTEAFF
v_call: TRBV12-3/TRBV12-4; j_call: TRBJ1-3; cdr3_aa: CASSGQEVTIYF
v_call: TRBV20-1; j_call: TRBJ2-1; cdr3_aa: CSATPTSVGYNEQFF
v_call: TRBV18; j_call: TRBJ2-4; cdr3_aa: CASSPPETGGNIQYF
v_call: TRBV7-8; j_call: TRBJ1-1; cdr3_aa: CASSWSDSNTEAFF
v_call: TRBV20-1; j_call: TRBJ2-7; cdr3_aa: CSARDGHLYEQYF
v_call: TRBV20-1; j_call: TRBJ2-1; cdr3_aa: CSAEGTDRTEQFF
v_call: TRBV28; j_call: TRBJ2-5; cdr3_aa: CASSSRDTIRETQYF
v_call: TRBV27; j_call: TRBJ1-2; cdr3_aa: CASSFRDLGRNGYTF